The 4 T cell receptor beta chains listed next were all sequenced from one sample in a study of T cell responses to AZD1222 COVID-19 vaccine. Sequencing used immunoSEQ multiplex PCR; TCRdb keeps in-frame clones, though not all of them. The sample holds about 140,000 clones; roughly 90% are singletons and the top ten take under 3.5%. Sequenced material: peripheral blood, taken on day 0 of AZD1222 vaccination. These receptors were collected from an adult in good health.

In this sample, this clone turned up a few times. This chain connects TRBV6-5 to TRBJ2-7, with a weak D call TRBD2 (5 bases). The germline gives CDR1 MNHEY, CDR2 SVGAGI. The CDR3 contains 12 residues. V lost 4 bases and J 7 bases, leaving 11 bases between the germline ends. CDR3 DNA sequence: TGTGCCAGCAGTTCCCCTTGGAGGGAGCAGTACTTC. It codes for CASSSPWREQYF.

The chain is built from TRBV15 and TRBJ2-7, with a weak D call TRBD2 (5 bases). Trimming shortened V by 0 bases and J by 7 bases, and 10 bases separated the two germline ends. Germline V CDR1 and CDR2: LNHNV, YYDKDF (reference sequence). The CDR3 runs 13 residues. The CDR3 spells CATSRDRGQEQYF. DNA of the CDR3: TGTGCCACCAGCAGAGATCGAGGGCAGGAGCAGTACTTC.

The rearrangement links TRBV21-1 to TRBJ2-5; the table's D call TRBD1 went unverified against the DNA. TRBV21-1 is termed a pseudogene. The CDR3 is 13 residues long. The CDR3 coding sequence is TGTGCCTCTTCACACAGGGGGCGCGTAACCCAGTACTTC. Protein product: CASSHRGRVTQYF.

This rearrangement joins TRBV6-5 to TRBJ1-1; the match to TRBD1 covers 7 bases. Looked up from germline, CDR1 is MNHEY and CDR2 is SVGAGI. J lost 2 bases, V lost 7 bases, and 7 bases had no gene match. There are 14 residues in the CDR3. The CDR3 DNA is TGTGCCAGCACCTGGGACAGAATAAACACTGAAGCTTTCTTT. Protein sequence: CASTWDRINTEAFF.